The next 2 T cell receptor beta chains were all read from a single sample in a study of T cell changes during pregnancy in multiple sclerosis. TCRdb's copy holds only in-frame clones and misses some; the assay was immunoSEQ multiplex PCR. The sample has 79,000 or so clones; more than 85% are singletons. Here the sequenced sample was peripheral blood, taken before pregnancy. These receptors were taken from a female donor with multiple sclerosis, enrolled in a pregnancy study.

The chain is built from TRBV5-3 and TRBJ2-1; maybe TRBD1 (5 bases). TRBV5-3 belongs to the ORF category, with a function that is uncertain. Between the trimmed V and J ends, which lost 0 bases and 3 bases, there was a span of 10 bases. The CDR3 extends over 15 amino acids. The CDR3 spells CARSLEGVNYNEQFF. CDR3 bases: TGTGCCAGAAGCTTGGAAGGGGTCAACTACAATGAGCAGTTCTTC.

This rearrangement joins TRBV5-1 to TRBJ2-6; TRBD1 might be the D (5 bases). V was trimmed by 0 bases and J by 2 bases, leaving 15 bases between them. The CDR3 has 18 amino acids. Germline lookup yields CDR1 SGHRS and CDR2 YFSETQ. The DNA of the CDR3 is TGCGCCAGCAGCTTGGTCCAGGGTCGGTTTACTGGGGCCAACGTCCTGACTTTC. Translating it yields CASSLVQGRFTGANVLTF. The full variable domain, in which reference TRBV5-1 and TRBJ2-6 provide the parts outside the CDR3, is KAGVTQTPRYLIKTRGQQVTLSCSPISGHRSVSWYQQTPGQGLQFLFEYFSETQRNKGNFPGRFSGRQFSNSRSEMNVSTLELGDSALYLCASSLVQGRFTGANVLTFGAGSRLTVL.